This T cell receptor beta chain was recorded in a study of blood T cell repertoires in COVID-19. The repertoire was sequenced with immunoSEQ multiplex PCR; TCRdb's copy has only in-frame clones and lacks some. The sample carries roughly 56,000 clones, 90% recorded once. The germline CDR1 and CDR2 sequences are MNHEY and SVGAGI. This CDR3 has 15 residues. Trimming took off 5 bases at V and 7 bases at J, with 21 bases between the two ends. The gene calls are TRBV6-5 and TRBJ2-7; perhaps TRBD2 as D (5 bases). This clonotype was obtained from a man in his sixties with active COVID-19. The specimen was peripheral blood. The CDR3 DNA reads as TGTGCCAGCAGTCGCGCGGGTGATGGCCCTGGGGAGCAGTACTTC. Its protein product is CASSRAGDGPGEQYF.